This passage covers 23 T cell receptor beta chains from one sample sequenced in a study of OX40 agonist ivuxolimab in advanced cancers. Generated by immunoSEQ multiplex PCR, the TCRdb table keeps only in-frame clones and is missing some. The repertoire holds 62,000 or so clones, with around nine tenths as singletons. The sequences come from CD4+ or CD8+ T cells sorted from blood, collected in a trial of the OX40 agonist ivuxolimab. These receptors were collected from an adult with an advanced solid tumor such as melanoma, head and neck, liver or kidney cancer.

The chain is built from TRBV9 and TRBJ2-2, with a tentative D call TRBD1 (5 bases). Germline V gene sequence: CDR1 SGDLS, CDR2 YYNGEE. V was pared by 4 bases and J by 4 bases, with 8 bases between. The CDR3 covers 13 residues. The CDR3 protein is CASSSTVTGELFF. The CDR3, as DNA: TGTGCCAGCAGCTCGACAGTCACCGGGGAGCTGTTTTTT. The full variable domain, completed using reference TRBV9 and TRBJ2-2, is DSGVTQTPKHLITATGQRVTLRCSPRSGDLSVYWYQQSLDQGLQFLIQYYNGEERAKGNILERFSAQQFPDLHSELNLSSLELGDSALYFCASSSTVTGELFFGEGSRLTVL.

V is TRBV6-4 and J is TRBJ2-1; tentatively, D is TRBD2 (6 bases). Germline CDR1 is MRHNA and CDR2 is SNTAGT. V lost 4 bases and J 2 bases, leaving 21 bases between the germline ends. This CDR3 is built from 18 residues. The CDR3 reads CASSGEDYLGGAYNEQFF. DNA for the CDR3: TGTGCCAGCAGTGGAGAGGATTATTTAGGCGGGGCCTACAATGAGCAGTTCTTC.

The chain is built from TRBV7-8 and TRBJ2-7, with 9 bases that match TRBD2. CDR3 length: 17 amino acids. Germline V gene sequence: CDR1 SGHVS, CDR2 FQNEAQ. V was clipped by 0 bases and J by 0 bases; unmatched bases: 6. The chain's CDR3 is CASSLAASGTYSYEQYF. CDR3 nucleotides: TGTGCCAGCAGCTTAGCGGCTAGCGGGACCTACTCCTACGAGCAGTACTTC.

This clone was observed a single time. This chain connects TRBV6-4 to TRBJ2-3; 7 positions agree with TRBD2. Germline CDR1 reads MRHNA; CDR2 reads SNTAGT. CDR3 size: 14 residues. J gave up 5 bases and V 5 bases, and 7 bases lay outside the gene matches. DNA of the CDR3: TGTGCCAGCAGTTCATCTCCGGGGGGAGATACGCAGTATTTT. Protein sequence: CASSSSPGGDTQYF.

The chain combines TRBV6-1 with TRBJ2-5; D is undetermined. The CDR3 is 12 amino acids. The germline V gene has CDR1 MNHNS and CDR2 SASEGT. Between the trimmed V and J ends, which lost 8 bases and 3 bases, there was a span of 10 bases. The CDR3 DNA is TGTGCCAGCGGTAGCAGAAAAGAGACCCAGTACTTC. Its protein product is CASGSRKETQYF.

The chain carries TRBV28 and TRBJ2-3; D possibly corresponds to TRBD1 (5 bases). In germline, CDR1 is MDHEN, CDR2 SYDVKM. The CDR3 totals 15 residues. V was pared by 4 bases and J by 2 bases, with 13 bases between. The CDR3 sequence: CASSWGRAYTDTQYF. CDR3 DNA sequence: TGTGCCAGCAGTTGGGGCAGGGCATACACAGATACGCAGTATTTT. The full variable domain, rest sourced from reference TRBV28 and TRBJ2-3, is DVKVTQSSRYLVKRTGEKVFLECVQDMDHENMFWYRQDPGLGLRLIYFSYDVKMKEKGDIPEGYSVSREKKERFSLILESASTNQTSMYLCASSWGRAYTDTQYFGPGTRLTVL.

The CDR3 protein is CASSYVRGEAFF. For the CDR3, the DNA is TGTGCCAGCAGTTACGTGAGGGGTGAAGCTTTCTTT. This rearrangement joins TRBV6-5 to TRBJ1-1, with a tentative D call TRBD1 (5 bases). Trimming removed 2 bases at V and 7 bases at J, with 8 bases between. Looked up from germline, CDR1 is MNHEY and CDR2 is SVGAGI. The CDR3 runs 12 residues.

CDR3 sequence (DNA): TGTGCCAGCAGTTACTCGCTACAGGGTGTTTCTGAAGCTTTCTTT. It yields the protein CASSYSLQGVSEAFF. The chain has TRBV6-5 and TRBJ1-1; D is possibly TRBD1 (6 bases). There are 15 residues in the CDR3. Trimming took off 0 bases at V and 6 bases at J, with 14 bases between the two ends. Germline V gives CDR1 MNHEY, CDR2 SVGAGI.

The chain uses TRBV5-8 and TRBJ1-5; D not certain. Germline loops: CDR1 SGHTS, CDR2 YDEGEE. V lost 1 base and J lost 5, with 4 bases in between. The CDR3 extends over 12 amino acids. The CDR3 protein is CASSLWDQPQHF. The CDR3 DNA reads as TGTGCCAGCAGCTTGTGGGATCAGCCCCAGCATTTT.

The chain employs TRBV13 and TRBJ1-2, with TRBD1 identical over 11 bases. CDR1 and CDR2 from the germline V gene are PRHDT and FYEKMQ (reference sequence). V lost 2 bases to trimming and J lost 8 bases; unmatched junction nucleotides: 7. The CDR3 extends over 15 amino acids. CDR3 in DNA: TGTGCCAGCAGCTTACAAGGACAGGGGGCCGAGGGCTACACCTTC. It codes for CASSLQGQGAEGYTF.

The chain uses TRBV4-1 and TRBJ2-7, with TRBD2 matching over 15 bases. The CDR3 contains 18 residues. CDR1 is MGHRA, CDR2 YSYEKL, per germline. J was trimmed by 5 bases and V by 4 bases; bases with no gene match: 12. CDR3 in DNA: TGCGCCAGCAGCCCACGGGCCGGACTAGCGGGGGGGCACAACGAGCAGTACTTC. Its translation: CASSPRAGLAGGHNEQYF.

The chain carries TRBV7-2 and TRBJ2-5; TRBD1 might be the D (5 bases). This CDR3 has 18 residues. Trimming stripped 6 bases from V and 1 base from J, with 24 bases between. Germline values: CDR1 SGHTA, CDR2 FQGNSA. The CDR3 region is CASSRSPRAATVQETQYF. CDR3 sequence (DNA): TGTGCCAGCAGTCGATCGCCTCGGGCGGCGACAGTCCAAGAGACCCAGTACTTC.

This clone was seen once. The chain has TRBV9 and TRBJ2-2; D is ambiguous. The germline gives CDR1 SGDLS, CDR2 YYNGEE. This CDR3 region has 15 residues. V dropped 0 bases and J dropped 0 bases, with 6 bases sitting between them. The CDR3 DNA reads TGTGCCAGCAGCGTAGGATCCCCGAACACCGGGGAGCTGTTTTTT. Translation: CASSVGSPNTGELFF.

This sequence joins TRBV6-5 and TRBJ1-6; D is unresolved. This CDR3 contains 13 residues. CDR1 and CDR2 from the germline V gene are MNHEY and SVGAGI. Trimming took off 2 bases at V and 12 bases at J, with 11 bases between the two ends. The CDR3 spells CASSYTVMGPLHF. In nucleotides, the CDR3 is TGTGCCAGCAGTTACACCGTTATGGGACCCCTCCACTTT.

This clone was found a few times. The chain combines TRBV18 with TRBJ1-2; weak D call: TRBD1 (5 bases). Per the germline V gene, CDR1 is KGHSH and CDR2 is LQKENI. Between the trimmed V and J ends, which lost 0 bases and 6 bases, there was a span of 11 bases. The CDR3 length is 14 residues. Here the CDR3 DNA reads TGTGCCAGCTCACCACCGAACCCGGGGCATGGCTACACCTTC. Translating gives CASSPPNPGHGYTF.

This clone was detected only a few times. This chain links TRBV30 with TRBJ1-3; 7 bases are a match to TRBD1. Germline CDR1 is GTSNPN and CDR2 is SVGIG (reference sequence). There are 12 residues in the CDR3. CDR3 DNA sequence: TGTGTTTCAGGGGGAATTGGAAACACCATATATTTT. Its translation: CVSGGIGNTIYF.

This clone was observed a handful of times. The chain employs TRBV15 and TRBJ1-4; possible D gene TRBD1, 6 bases. The germline V and J ends were trimmed by 5 bases and 2 bases, with 21 bases remaining between them. The CDR3 extends over 18 amino acids. From germline, CDR1 is LNHNV and CDR2 YYDKDF (reference sequence). The CDR3: CATSHLQGGGSTNEKLFF. The CDR3 DNA follows: TGTGCCACCAGCCATCTACAGGGCGGAGGATCTACTAATGAAAAACTGTTTTTT.

This sequence joins TRBV19 and TRBJ1-1; D is uncertain. Trimming pared 3 bases from V and 2 bases from J, leaving 7 bases between. CDR3 length equals 13 residues. The V gene's germline CDR1 is LNHDA and CDR2 SQIVND (reference sequence). CDR3 amino acids: CASSMAFNTEAFF. The CDR3 DNA follows: TGTGCCAGTAGTATGGCCTTTAACACTGAAGCTTTCTTT. The full variable domain, completed using reference TRBV19 and TRBJ1-1, is DGGITQSPKYLFRKEGQNVTLSCEQNLNHDAMYWYRQDPGQGLRLIYYSQIVNDFQKGDIAEGYSVSREKKESFPLTVTSAQKNPTAFYLCASSMAFNTEAFFGQGTRLTVV.

This clone was observed a few times. The V and J genes are TRBV18 and TRBJ2-7; possibly TRBD1 for D (6 bases). Deletions cut 4 bases from V and 2 bases from J, with 9 bases between. The CDR3 covers 13 residues. CDR1 is KGHSH and CDR2 is LQKENI in the germline V gene. DNA of the CDR3: TGTGCCAGCTCACGACAGGAGGCCTACGAGCAGTACTTC. Translation: CASSRQEAYEQYF.

The chain employs TRBV4-2 and TRBJ2-7; tentative D call: TRBD1 (6 bases). CDR3 size: 13 residues. Germline values: CDR1 LGHNA, CDR2 YNFKEQ. With 8 bases removed from V and 6 bases from J, the gap between germline ends came to 17 bases. Written as DNA, the CDR3 is TGTGCCAGCGCCCGGGACATCGTTTTCGAGCAGTACTTC. As protein: CASARDIVFEQYF.

The chain uses TRBV11-2 and TRBJ2-1; D might be TRBD1 or TRBD2, each matching 6 bases. With 3 bases removed from V and 4 bases from J, the gap between germline ends came to 13 bases. The CDR3 contains 15 residues. Germline V gene lookup returns CDR1 SGHAT and CDR2 FQNNGV. The CDR3 DNA reads TGTGCCAGCAGCTTGTCCACGGGGGCATACAATGAGCAGTTCTTC. Protein: CASSLSTGAYNEQFF.

The chain combines TRBV5-6 with TRBJ1-5; 8 positions agree with TRBD1. The J segment lost 4 bases and the V segment lost 4 bases, leaving 7 bases of the junction unmatched. This CDR3 region has 15 residues. The V gene's germline CDR1 is SGHDT and CDR2 YYEEEE. The CDR3 is CASSQRDRPNQPQHF. Here the CDR3 DNA reads TGTGCCAGCAGCCAAAGGGACAGGCCTAATCAGCCCCAGCATTTT.

Notes on this clone: The junction departs from the called germline gene at one end, perhaps through a read error. In the same sample, other DNA sequences code for this CDR3. CDR3 region: CASSLGGSSYEQYF. The CDR3 DNA reads as TGCGCCAGCAGTTTGGGCGGGAGCTCCTACGAGCAGTACTTC. The rearrangement joins TRBV5-1 to TRBJ2-7, with TRBD2 matching over 7 bases. From germline, CDR1 is SGHRS and CDR2 YFSETQ. The CDR3 consists of 14 residues.